The entry that follows covers one TCR beta chain sequence. At one end the junction does not follow the germline gene, possibly because of a read error. Staff drew around 10 milliliters of peripheral blood from each donor. Each sample used at least 7 million PBMCs. The data stem from a study of blood T cells in healthy people across ages. The germline V gene has CDR1 MNHNY and CDR2 SVGAGI (reference sequence). There are 14 residues in the CDR3. With a J-beta primer mix and a sample-barcoded 5' primer, a second PCR ran 7 to 11 cycles. Sequencing yielded, for each sample, at least 3 million paired-end reads carrying CDR3. TCRdb recomputed calls from the 5' RACE reads with MiXCR, one row per CDR3 protein. The table shows some 1.4 million distinct CDR3 sequences, with 42% occurring only once.

The genes are TRBV6-6 and TRBJ2-3, with unresolved D. Sequenced material: blood. The TCR was taken from a woman aged 18-29 years in good health. The CDR3 protein is CPSSYRASTDTQYF. The CDR3 DNA reads as TGTCCCAGCAGTTACCGGGCCTCCACAGATACGCAGTATTTT.